Listed below are T cell receptor beta chains from one sample, sequenced in a study of cytomegalovirus exposure and HLA in healthy donors. The table came from immunoSEQ multiplex PCR; TCRdb's copy has only in-frame clones and leaves some out. This repertoire shows about 130,000 clones, 74% found once; its top ten account for 7.3%. The sample consisted of PBMCs. Receptors originate from a male donor in good health and CMV-seronegative. CDR3s include the opening cysteine and the closing phenylalanine or tryptophan. A D gene is named only where the DNA matches it firmly. Expanded clones get a size class; other rows say once, few or many, or leave the size out.

j_call clone_size d_call v_call cdr3_nt cdr3_aa
TRBJ1-1 . . TRBV10-3 TGTGCCATCAGTGAGTCGATCGGTGAAGCTTTCTTT CAISESIGEAFF
TRBJ2-7 . . TRBV7-2 TGTGCCAGCAGCCCAGACCTTAGGAGCTCCTACGAGCAGTACTTC CASSPDLRSSYEQYF
TRBJ2-7 . . TRBV12-1 TGTGCCAGCAGACTTCAACTAGCGGGAGGGGCCTACGAGCAGTACTTC CASRLQLAGGAYEQYF
TRBJ1-5 . . TRBV7-5 TGTGCCAGAAGCTTAGCGATCTTGGACAGCGGAAAGGATCAGCCCCAGCATTTT CARSLAILDSGKDQPQHF
TRBJ2-7 . TRBD2 TRBV5-1 TGCGCCAGCAGCCCTAGCGGGGTCGCCTACGAGCAGTACTTC CASSPSGVAYEQYF
TRBJ2-1 few . TRBV7-8 TGTGCCAGCAGCTGGAGATGGGAGAATGAGCAGTTCTTC CASSWRWENEQFF
TRBJ2-3 . . TRBV11-3 TGTGCCAGCAGCTTACTAGCGACCACAGATACGCAGTATTTT CASSLLATTDTQYF
TRBJ1-2 . TRBD1 TRBV6-6 TGTGCCAGCAGTATCCCGGACAGGGCAATTGGCTACACCTTC CASSIPDRAIGYTF
TRBJ1-6 . . TRBV14 TGTGCCAGCAGCCAAGATTTGGGGACGGGAGTGAGATCACCCCTCCACTTT CASSQDLGTGVRSPLHF
TRBJ2-1 . TRBD2 TRBV2 TGTGCCAGGGAGCGGGGGGACAGCTCCTACAATGAGCAGTTCTTC CARERGDSSYNEQFF
TRBJ2-1 few TRBD2 TRBV9 TGTGCCAGCGGAACTAGCGGTTCCTACAATGAGCAGTTCTTC CASGTSGSYNEQFF
TRBJ2-2 . TRBD1 TRBV18 TGTGCCAGCTCCCCGAGACAGGGGACGATCGCCGGGGAGCTGTTTTTT CASSPRQGTIAGELFF
TRBJ2-2 once . TRBV27 TGTGCCAGCAAGGTGGCAGGGCCCACGCCGGGTACCGGGGAGCTGTTTTTT CASKVAGPTPGTGELFF
TRBJ1-1 . TRBD1 TRBV4-2 TGTGCCAGCAGCCGGGACAGCGCTAACACTGAAGCTTTCTTT CASSRDSANTEAFF
TRBJ2-7 . TRBD2 TRBV25-1 TGTGCCAGCGGACCTAGTGGATTGGGGACTAGCGGAAACTACGAGCAGTACTTC CASGPSGLGTSGNYEQYF
TRBJ1-1 . . TRBV28 TGTGCTACAATAGTATGGGGCGAGAACACTGAAGCTTTCTTT CATIVWGENTEAFF
TRBJ1-2 . . TRBV18 TGTGCCAGCTCACCAACCGACAGAAACCTCGTCTATGGCTACACCTTC CASSPTDRNLVYGYTF
TRBJ2-3 . TRBD2 TRBV7-3 TGTGCCAGCAGCGCCGGGAGGGCCTCGGGCACAGATACGCAGTATTTT CASSAGRASGTDTQYF
TRBJ1-1 . . TRBV7-6 TGTGCCAGCAGCCGAGATATGAACACTGAAGCTTTCTTT CASSRDMNTEAFF
TRBJ1-2 . TRBD1 TRBV7-2 TGTGCCAGCAGCGAGGGACAGGGGGCTAACTATGGCTACACCTTC CASSEGQGANYGYTF
TRBJ1-3 . . TRBV7-2 TGTGCCAGCAGCCCAGGGATTGGAAACACCATATATTTT CASSPGIGNTIYF
TRBJ1-2 . TRBD1 TRBV29-1 TGCAGCGTTAACGCCGGGACAGGGGGCGGTTATGGCTACACCTTC CSVNAGTGGGYGYTF
TRBJ1-2 . . TRBV7-2 TGTGCCAGCAGTGAGGGGGTCGGAGGTAACTATGGCTACACCTTC CASSEGVGGNYGYTF
TRBJ2-3 . TRBD2 TRBV7-2 TGTGCCAGCAGCTTAGGAGGGACTAGCGGGAGTTTGGAGGAGTATTTT CASSLGGTSGSLEEYF
TRBJ1-5 . . TRBV28 TGTGCCAGCAGTTTCGAGACAGTTTATAGCAATCAGCCCCAGCATTTT CASSFETVYSNQPQHF
TRBJ2-5 . TRBD1 TRBV19 TGTGCCAGTAGCGACTCTGTGACAGGGGAGACCCAGTACTTC CASSDSVTGETQYF
TRBJ2-7 . . TRBV5-6 TGTGCCAGCAGCTTGGCCGGGGGCGGGGGCTACGAGCAGTACTTC CASSLAGGGGYEQYF
TRBJ2-7 . TRBD2 TRBV7-9 TGTGCCAGCAGCTCCGGGACTAGCCTCCGCGAGCAGTACTTC CASSSGTSLREQYF
TRBJ1-4 . TRBD1 TRBV5-5 TGTGCCAGCAGCCCTCACGGGACAGGGGGTGAAAAACTGTTTTTT CASSPHGTGGEKLFF
TRBJ2-3 . TRBD2 TRBV7-2 TGTGCCAGCAGATATTCTGGGGGACTAGCCCAAGATACGCAGTATTTT CASRYSGGLAQDTQYF
TRBJ1-4 . . TRBV6-6 TGTGCCACCAATGAAAAACAGAGGGTGGAAAAACTGTTTTTT CATNEKQRVEKLFF